The 27 T cell receptor beta chains listed next were all sequenced from one sample in a study of blood T cell repertoires in COVID-19. The table came from immunoSEQ multiplex PCR; TCRdb's copy has only in-frame clones and leaves some out. The sample shows about 51,000 clones, approximately 90% of them seen only once. Sequenced sample: peripheral blood. Source of these receptors: a man in his fifties or sixties with acute or convalescent COVID-19.

The CDR3 nucleotides read TGTGCCAGCAGGGACAGGCTCACTGAAGCTTTCTTT. This encodes CASRDRLTEAFF. The V call is TRBV28, the J call TRBJ1-1; 7 positions agree with TRBD1. Germline V gene sequence: CDR1 MDHEN, CDR2 SYDVKM. This CDR3 has 12 residues. Trimming removed 6 bases from V and 4 bases from J; junction bases left unmatched: 2.

The chain links TRBV6-5 to TRBJ1-2; the D gene is possibly TRBD1 (6 bases). From germline, CDR1 is MNHEY and CDR2 SVGAGI. The CDR3 consists of 14 residues. V was pared by 6 bases and J by 6 bases, with 17 bases between. The CDR3 here is CASSRTGTFNGYTF. The CDR3 DNA sequence: TGTGCCAGCAGCCGGACCGGGACATTTAATGGCTACACCTTC.

In this sample, this clone turned up once. J is TRBJ2-3 and V is TRBV2, with 7 bases identical to TRBD2. V shed 1 base, J shed 2 bases, and the junction held 6 bases outside the gene matches. The CDR3 runs 16 residues. Germline values: CDR1 SNHLY, CDR2 FYNNEI. CDR3 sequence reads: CASSEGPSGVTDTQYF. For the CDR3, the DNA is TGTGCCAGCAGTGAAGGTCCCAGCGGGGTCACAGATACGCAGTATTTT.

V gene TRBV5-4 combines with J gene TRBJ2-7, with D tentatively TRBD2 (6 bases). The CDR3 is 14 amino acids. V lost 3 bases to trimming and J lost 3 bases, with 13 bases between them. Germline V gene data show CDR1 as SGHNT and CDR2 as YYREEE (reference sequence). The chain's CDR3 is CASSYTTGDYEQYF. For the CDR3, the DNA is TGTGCCAGCAGCTATACGACGGGAGACTACGAGCAGTACTTC.

Concerning this clone itself: At one boundary the junction diverges from the germline segment, which might be a read error. The V gene is TRBV30, the J gene TRBJ2-2; 7 bases agree with TRBD1. The V gene's germline CDR1 is GTSNPN and CDR2 SVGIG (reference sequence). This CDR3 region has 13 residues. This CDR3 reads CAGRQGNTGELFF. CDR3 nucleotides: TGTGCCGGGAGACAGGGGAACACCGGGGAGCTGTTTTTT.

The V call is TRBV27, the J call TRBJ2-1; TRBD2 agrees at 10 bases. The CDR3 loop spans 18 amino acids. CDR1 is MNHEY and CDR2 is SMNVEV in the germline V gene (reference sequence). V lost 4 bases to trimming and J lost 5 bases; unmatched junction nucleotides: 14. CDR3 sequence reads: CASSSLLLAGEAHNEQFF. CDR3 in DNA: TGTGCCAGCAGTTCCCTCCTCCTAGCGGGGGAAGCCCACAATGAGCAGTTCTTC.

This clone showed up just a few times. This chain connects TRBV2 to TRBJ1-3; D perhaps matches TRBD1 (6 bases). The CDR3 spans 15 residues. Germline V lookup: CDR1 SNHLY, CDR2 FYNNEI. V lost 0 bases and J 0 bases, leaving 6 bases between the germline ends. The DNA of the CDR3 is TGTGCCAGCAGTGAAGCAGGGGGCTCTGGAAACACCATATATTTT. Translating it yields CASSEAGGSGNTIYF.

The chain recombines TRBV3-1 (or the pseudogene TRBV3-2) with TRBJ1-2; D is perhaps TRBD1 (6 bases). Per the germline V gene, CDR1 is LGHDT and CDR2 is YNNKEL (reference sequence). Trimming removed 8 bases at V and 7 bases at J, with 20 bases between. CDR3 length: 14 residues. Written as DNA, the CDR3 is TGTGCCAGCCAACCCCCAGGGGACGTAGGTGGCTACACCTTC. Protein: CASQPPGDVGGYTF.

The chain has TRBV11-2 and TRBJ2-7; D is uncertain. The CDR3 is 14 amino acids. Germline values: CDR1 SGHAT, CDR2 FQNNGV. Trimming cost V 7 bases and J 0 bases, with 13 bases left between them. CDR3 loop: CASTGQVLSYEQYF. CDR3 in DNA: TGTGCCAGCACAGGCCAGGTCCTCTCCTACGAGCAGTACTTC.

The V call is TRBV29-1, the J call TRBJ2-1, with a tentative D call TRBD1 (6 bases). The CDR3 totals 19 residues. Trimming pared 4 bases from V and 7 bases from J, leaving 32 bases between. CDR1 SQVTM and CDR2 ANQGSEA come from the germline V gene. The DNA for the CDR3 is TGCAGCGTTGCGTGGGGAAGCCTCCCCCGGGACACCCACCTGAATGAGCAGTTCTTC. Its protein product is CSVAWGSLPRDTHLNEQFF.

The chain uses TRBV5-6 and TRBJ1-2; D is unclear. Germline V gives CDR1 SGHDT, CDR2 YYEEEE. The ends were cut back, 0 bases at V and 5 bases at J, with 11 bases in the middle. This CDR3 region has 14 residues. CDR3 sequence reads: CASSLASQVYGYTF. The CDR3 DNA follows: TGTGCCAGCAGCTTGGCCAGTCAGGTATATGGCTACACCTTC.

This chain joins TRBV4-1 and TRBJ2-7; 9 nucleotides line up with TRBD1. This CDR3 is 15 amino acids long. From germline, CDR1 is MGHRA and CDR2 YSYEKL. J gave up 4 bases and V 1 base, and 5 bases lay outside the gene matches. The CDR3 DNA reads as TGCGCCAGCAGCCAAGGGGGGACAGGGTTTTACGAGCAGTACTTC. The encoded protein is CASSQGGTGFYEQYF.

The chain links TRBV10-3 to TRBJ2-3, with 12 bases aligning to TRBD2. The V gene's germline CDR1 is ENHRY and CDR2 SYGVKD. After removal of 6 bases from V and 1 base from J, the junction contained 2 bases not matched to a gene. This CDR3 has 15 amino acids. CDR3 bases: TGTGCCATCAGCCGACTAGCGGGGGGCACAGATACGCAGTATTTT. It specifies CAISRLAGGTDTQYF.

The CDR3 loop is CASSLGLETQYF. Written as DNA, the CDR3 is TGTGCCAGCAGCCTCGGATTGGAGACGCAGTATTTT. The rearrangement joins TRBV4-2 to TRBJ2-3; D gene unclear. This CDR3 is built from 12 residues. V was clipped by 4 bases and J by 9 bases, with 11 bases between them. Germline CDR1 reads LGHNA; CDR2 reads YNFKEQ.

The chain couples TRBV5-1 to TRBJ1-2; D is uncertain. This CDR3 region has 17 residues. The V gene's germline CDR1 is SGHRS and CDR2 YFSETQ. Trimming pared 0 bases from V and 4 bases from J, leaving 19 bases between. The CDR3 is CASSLGLLTEAGYGYTF. The CDR3 DNA reads TGCGCCAGCAGCTTGGGTCTTCTGACTGAGGCCGGCTATGGCTACACCTTC.

The gene calls are TRBV6-5 and TRBJ1-1; TRBD1 matches at 8 bases. CDR1 and CDR2 from the germline V gene are MNHEY and SVGAGI. The CDR3 loop spans 13 amino acids. V lost 8 bases to trimming and J lost 4 bases; unmatched junction nucleotides: 6. The CDR3 region is CASGDRGTTEAFF. The DNA of the CDR3 is TGTGCCAGCGGAGACAGGGGAACCACTGAAGCTTTCTTT.

This chain's CDR3 is CASSQDRDYGYTF. The CDR3 bases are TGTGCCAGCAGCCAGGACAGGGACTATGGCTACACCTTC. The chain carries TRBV3-1 (or the pseudogene TRBV3-2) and TRBJ1-2, with 8 bases lining up with TRBD1. Germline CDR1 and CDR2: LGHDT and YNNKEL (reference sequence). V shed 3 bases and J 3 bases; nucleotides not matched to a gene: 0. The CDR3 extends over 13 amino acids.

The chain employs TRBV4-2 and TRBJ2-4; 12 bases fit TRBD2. Germline values: CDR1 LGHNA, CDR2 YNFKEQ. The V gene end was trimmed by 1 base and the J gene end by 9 bases; junction bases not matched to a gene: 13. The CDR3 loop spans 18 amino acids. CDR3 sequence: CASSQAGTSGSSWGIQYF. In DNA form, the CDR3 reads TGTGCCAGCAGCCAAGCCGGGACTAGCGGGTCCTCATGGGGCATTCAGTACTTC.

The chain uses TRBV10-2 and TRBJ2-7, with TRBD1 matching 9 bases. The CDR3 is 15 amino acids. The germline CDR1 and CDR2 sequences are WSHSY and SAAADI. The V gene end was trimmed by 5 bases and the J gene end by 0 bases; junction bases not matched to a gene: 5. CDR3 in amino acids: CASSPGQGSSYEQYF. The CDR3 region has the DNA TGCGCCAGCAGTCCGGGACAGGGAAGCTCCTACGAGCAGTACTTC.

The CDR3 region is CASSPPRQGALVRTEAFF. The DNA of the CDR3 is TGTGCCAGCTCACCACCTAGACAGGGGGCGTTGGTAAGAACTGAAGCTTTCTTT. V gene TRBV18 combines with J gene TRBJ1-1, with 10 bases identical to TRBD1. V shed 0 bases and J 5 bases; nucleotides not matched to a gene: 12. Germline V gene sequence: CDR1 KGHSH, CDR2 LQKENI. This CDR3 is 18 amino acids long.

The CDR3 reads CASGSLGGGKTDTQYF. CDR3 DNA: TGTGCTAGTGGTTCCCTCGGGGGGGGAAAGACAGATACGCAGTATTTT. The V and J genes are TRBV12-5 and TRBJ2-3, with 8 bases matching TRBD2. CDR3 size: 16 residues. CDR1 is LGHNT and CDR2 is FRNRAP in the germline V gene. The V gene end was trimmed by 4 bases and the J gene end by 3 bases; junction bases not matched to a gene: 9. Looking up the rest from reference TRBV12-5 and TRBJ2-3 gives the full variable domain: DARVTQTPRHKVTEMGQEVTMRCQPILGHNTVFWYRQTMMQGLELLAYFRNRAPLDDSGMPKDRFSAEMPDATLATLKIQPSEPRDSAVYFCASGSLGGGKTDTQYFGPGTRLTVL.

This chain joins TRBV6-5 and TRBJ2-7; weak D call: TRBD1 (6 bases). The CDR3 has 16 residues. Trimming removed 0 bases at V and 1 base at J, with 13 bases between. Germline loops: CDR1 MNHEY, CDR2 SVGAGI. DNA for the CDR3: TGTGCCAGCAGTTACTCAACAGGACAGATGTCCTACGAGCAGTACTTC. Residues: CASSYSTGQMSYEQYF.

The rearrangement joins TRBV12-3 or TRBV12-4 to TRBJ2-7; TRBD1 aligns across 7 bases. The CDR3 has 13 residues. V shed 9 bases and J 6 bases; nucleotides not matched to a gene: 11. CDR3 nucleotide sequence: TGTGCCAGTTCAGGGGGTTTTTTTGGCGAGCAGTACTTC. It is translated as CASSGGFFGEQYF.

The gene calls are TRBV5-1 and TRBJ2-2; TRBD1 matches 7 bases. The CDR3 spans 16 residues. Trimming took 5 bases from V and 2 from J; bases not matched to a gene: 9. Germline V gene lookup returns CDR1 SGHRS and CDR2 YFSETQ. The CDR3 region is CASRKGGLGNTGELFF. The CDR3 bases are TGCGCCAGCAGGAAAGGGGGCTTAGGTAACACCGGGGAGCTGTTTTTT.

This clone was seen only once. The gene calls are TRBV18 and TRBJ2-7; the match to TRBD2 covers 7 bases. The CDR3 covers 16 residues. The J segment lost 1 base and the V segment lost 3 bases, leaving 9 bases of the junction unmatched. The germline V gene encodes CDR1 KGHSH and CDR2 LQKENI. Written as DNA, the CDR3 is TGTGCCAGCTCACCTCTCGGGGGGTCTTATTCCTACGAGCAGTACTTC. The encoded protein is CASSPLGGSYSYEQYF. Based on the CDR3 plus reference TRBV18 and TRBJ2-7, the full variable domain is NAGVMQNPRHLVRRRGQEARLRCSPMKGHSHVYWYRQLPEEGLKFMVYLQKENIIDESGMPKERFSAEFPKEGPSILRIQQVVRGDSAAYFCASSPLGGSYSYEQYFGPGTRLTVT.

This clone showed up just once. The chain carries TRBV6-4 and TRBJ2-1; the match to TRBD2 covers 7 bases. Trimming removed 6 bases from V and 2 bases from J; junction bases left unmatched: 7. The CDR3 length is 15 residues. Looked up from germline, CDR1 is MRHNA and CDR2 is SNTAGT. The CDR3 coding sequence is TGTGCCAGCAGCACCAGGGAGGGTGCCTACAATGAGCAGTTCTTC. It codes for CASSTREGAYNEQFF.

The chain joins TRBV15 to TRBJ2-7; D might be TRBD2 (6 bases). Looked up from germline, CDR1 is LNHNV and CDR2 is YYDKDF (reference sequence). The CDR3 contains 15 residues. Trimming took 1 base from V and 3 from J, leaving 13 bases between them. The CDR3 sequence is CATSRAGPGDYEQYF. The CDR3 DNA is TGTGCCACCAGCAGAGCAGGCCCGGGGGACTACGAGCAGTACTTC.